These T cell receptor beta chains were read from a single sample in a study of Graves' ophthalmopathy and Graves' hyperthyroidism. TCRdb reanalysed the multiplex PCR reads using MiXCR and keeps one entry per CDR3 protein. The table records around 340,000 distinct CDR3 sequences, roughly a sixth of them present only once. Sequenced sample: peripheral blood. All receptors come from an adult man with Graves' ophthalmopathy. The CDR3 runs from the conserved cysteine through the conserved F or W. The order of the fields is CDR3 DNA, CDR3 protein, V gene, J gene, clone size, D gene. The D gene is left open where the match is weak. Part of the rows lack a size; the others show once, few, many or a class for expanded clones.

cdr3_nt: TGTGCCAGCAGCCCACTTGCTTCCGGGGAGCTGTTTTTT
cdr3_aa: CASSPLASGELFF
v_call: TRBV14
j_call: TRBJ2-2
clone_size: many
d_call: .

cdr3_nt: TGTGCCAGCAGCTTAGCACAGGGCTACGAGCAGTACTTC
cdr3_aa: CASSLAQGYEQYF
v_call: TRBV7-2
j_call: TRBJ2-7
clone_size: many
d_call: .

cdr3_nt: TGTGCCAGCAGGAGGGTGGGAAGTCAGCCCCAGCATTTT
cdr3_aa: CASRRVGSQPQHF
v_call: TRBV12-3/TRBV12-4
j_call: TRBJ1-5
clone_size: many
d_call: .

cdr3_nt: TGTGCCAGCAGCCAGTATGGGACAGACTACGAGCAGTACTTC
cdr3_aa: CASSQYGTDYEQYF
v_call: TRBV7-2
j_call: TRBJ2-7
clone_size: many
d_call: TRBD1

cdr3_nt: TGTGCCAGCAGCTTAAGCAGGGTTGAAGAGACCCAGTACTTC
cdr3_aa: CASSLSRVEETQYF
v_call: TRBV7-9
j_call: TRBJ2-5
clone_size: many
d_call: .

cdr3_nt: TGCAGTGCTAGAGATAGTCGCCAGGGGGCGCGTGGCTACACCTTC
cdr3_aa: CSARDSRQGARGYTF
v_call: TRBV20-1
j_call: TRBJ1-2
clone_size: many
d_call: TRBD1

cdr3_nt: TGTGCCAGCAGTTCCCGGGACATGGCATACTCTGGGGCCAACGTCCTGACTTTC
cdr3_aa: CASSSRDMAYSGANVLTF
v_call: TRBV27
j_call: TRBJ2-6
clone_size: many
d_call: .

cdr3_nt: TGCGCCAGCCGACAGGGGAGTGTCTCCTCTGGGGCCAACGTCCTGACTTTC
cdr3_aa: CASRQGSVSSGANVLTF
v_call: TRBV5-1
j_call: TRBJ2-6
clone_size: many
d_call: TRBD1

cdr3_nt: TGTGCCAGCATCCCAAATCTGGCAGGGGGCCCCGGGCGAATGGGGAATGAGCAGTTCTTC
cdr3_aa: CASIPNLAGGPGRMGNEQFF
v_call: TRBV6-5
j_call: TRBJ2-1
clone_size: many
d_call: TRBD1

cdr3_nt: TGTGCCTGGAGCCTGACAAGGCTTTGGGACGAGCAGTACTTC
cdr3_aa: CAWSLTRLWDEQYF
v_call: TRBV30
j_call: TRBJ2-7
clone_size: .
d_call: .

cdr3_nt: TGTGCCTGGAGGGGACTCTCACACTCCTACGAGCAGTACTTC
cdr3_aa: CAWRGLSHSYEQYF
v_call: TRBV11-3
j_call: TRBJ2-7
clone_size: many
d_call: .

cdr3_nt: TGTGCCTGGAGTGTATGGGGGACGGACACTGAAGCTTTCTTT
cdr3_aa: CAWSVWGTDTEAFF
v_call: TRBV30
j_call: TRBJ1-1
clone_size: .
d_call: .

cdr3_nt: TGTGCCAGCAGTTTAACAGGGGAAGGCGGGGAGCTGTTTTTT
cdr3_aa: CASSLTGEGGELFF
v_call: TRBV6-5
j_call: TRBJ2-2
clone_size: many
d_call: TRBD1

cdr3_nt: TGTGCCAGCAGCCGGACAGGGATCCACGGCTACACCTTC
cdr3_aa: CASSRTGIHGYTF
v_call: TRBV7-9
j_call: TRBJ1-2
clone_size: many
d_call: TRBD1

cdr3_nt: TGTGCCAGCAGTACCCGGGACAGGGGGTACACCGGGGAGCTGTTTTTT
cdr3_aa: CASSTRDRGYTGELFF
v_call: TRBV28
j_call: TRBJ2-2
clone_size: many
d_call: TRBD1

cdr3_nt: TGTGCCAGCAGCTTAGTAGGACAGGGCCTAGGAGGCTACACCTTC
cdr3_aa: CASSLVGQGLGGYTF
v_call: TRBV7-8
j_call: TRBJ1-2
clone_size: many
d_call: TRBD1

cdr3_nt: TGTGCCAGCAGTTTGGGGGTAACATATGGCTACACCTTC
cdr3_aa: CASSLGVTYGYTF
v_call: TRBV28
j_call: TRBJ1-2
clone_size: many
d_call: .

cdr3_nt: TGCAGCGTTCTACGGGGGAACACTGAAGCTTTCTTT
cdr3_aa: CSVLRGNTEAFF
v_call: TRBV29-1
j_call: TRBJ1-1
clone_size: many
d_call: .

cdr3_nt: TGTGCCAGCAGTGAAGCCCTTTGGGCGTCCTACGAGCAGTACTTC
cdr3_aa: CASSEALWASYEQYF
v_call: TRBV6-1
j_call: TRBJ2-7
clone_size: many
d_call: .

cdr3_nt: TGCAGTGCTAGAGCCGGGACTACGGGCGGGGAGCTGTTTTTT
cdr3_aa: CSARAGTTGGELFF
v_call: TRBV20-1
j_call: TRBJ2-2
clone_size: many
d_call: TRBD2